The clone carrying this T cell receptor beta chain was counted many times. The source of the sample is a study of spatial heterogeneity in lung cancer. Study-wide context: Detection consistently captured more beta-chain sequences than alpha-chain sequences. Each unique TCR and UMI combination was seen more than ten times on average in raw reads.

TCR cDNA molecules each carried a unique molecular identifier. One entry per CDR3 protein, called by TCRdb with MiXCR from the 5' RACE reads. The sample shows 20,000 to 25,000 distinct CDR3 sequences, roughly 4.6% of them seen only once. Regarding time point: sample taken at primary tumor resection. Researchers sequenced whole RNA taken from tumor, nontumor lung or frozen PBMC without sorting. Trimming stripped 5 bases from V and 1 base from J, with 9 bases between. CDR1 and CDR2 (germline): LGHDT, YNNKEL (reference sequence). CDR3 length: 13 amino acids. The sample in question was PBMCs, obtained at surgery. This TCR came from a male donor with early-stage non-small cell lung cancer. The chain is built from TRBV3-1 and TRBJ2-7, with D perhaps matching TRBD2 (5 bases). The CDR3 reads CASSAPGSYEQYF. DNA of the CDR3: TGTGCCAGCAGCGCCCCGGGGTCCTACGAGCAGTACTTC.